This is a list of T cell receptor beta chains from one sample in a study of human T cells and chemical hapten exposure. TCRdb independently ran MiXCR on the RACE reads; one entry per CDR3 protein. The table records 80,000 to 100,000 distinct CDR3 sequences, about 10% of them present only once. The sample here was whole blood, taken in connection with sensitization to the hapten diphenylcyclopropenone (DPC). All receptors derive from a woman in her fifties or sixties with alopecia areata. Some clones in this sample may be carry-over from other donors' samples. CDR3s include the opening cysteine and the closing phenylalanine or tryptophan. Fields, in order: J gene, V gene, clone size, D gene, CDR3 DNA, CDR3 protein. D genes are given only for firm matches. Not every row has a clone size; where given, it reads once, few, many or a size class.

TRBJ1-6,TRBV14,many,-,TGTGCCAGCAGCCAGGGACGAGAAAATTCACCCCTCCACTTT,CASSQGRENSPLHF
TRBJ1-1,TRBV18,few,-,TGTGCCAGCTCACCAGGACAGATATCAGAAGCTTTCTTT,CASSPGQISEAFF
TRBJ1-1,TRBV14,many,-,TGTGCCAGCAGCCACCGCGGACGAAAGAACACTGAAGCTTTCTTT,CASSHRGRKNTEAFF
TRBJ2-5,TRBV20-1,few,-,TGCAGTGCTCCTCACAGGGGGAGGGAAGAGACCCAGTACTTC,CSAPHRGREETQYF
TRBJ2-6,TRBV20-1,many,-,TGCAGTGCTCCCGATTCTCCTGGGGCCAACGTCCTGACTTTC,CSAPDSPGANVLTF
TRBJ2-1,TRBV12-3/TRBV12-4,many,-,TGTGCCAGCAGTTCCCTCTATAATGGCGGTGAGCAGTTCTTC,CASSSLYNGGEQFF
TRBJ1-5,TRBV30,-,-,TGTGCCTGGAGTGTTAGGGAGCAGCCCCAGCATTTT,CAWSVREQPQHF
TRBJ2-1,TRBV20-1,-,TRBD2,TGCAGTGCTAGAGACCATTTAGCGGGGGTGTCGTACAATGAGCAGTTCTTC,CSARDHLAGVSYNEQFF
TRBJ1-6,TRBV5-4,many,-,TGTGCCAGCAGCAAATCTATCGGAACAGGGAGGAATTCACCCCTCCACTTT,CASSKSIGTGRNSPLHF
TRBJ2-1,TRBV5-1,many,TRBD2,TGCGCCAGCAGGGGACTAGCGGGAGCCCATGAGCAGTTCTTC,CASRGLAGAHEQFF
TRBJ2-5,TRBV13,many,TRBD2,TGTGCCAGCAGCCCACTACGGGGGGCCCAGTACTTC,CASSPLRGAQYF
TRBJ1-5,TRBV7-2,few,-,TGTGCCAGCAGCTTTTTACTGTCGGCCCAGCATTTT,CASSFLLSAQHF
TRBJ1-2,TRBV29-1,many,-,TGCAGCGGTACCGGGACCGTCGATGGCTACACCTTC,CSGTGTVDGYTF
TRBJ2-1,TRBV9,-,-,TGTGCCAGCAGCGTAGGTGGTAGCGGACTTTACAATGAGCAGTTCTTC,CASSVGGSGLYNEQFF
TRBJ1-1,TRBV6-5,many,-,TGTGCCAGCGGGTCAGGGGAGGGCACTGAAGCTTTCTTT,CASGSGEGTEAFF
TRBJ2-7,TRBV7-2,-,-,TGTGCCAGCAGCGTTTATTCCTACGAGCAGTACTTC,CASSVYSYEQYF
TRBJ1-5,TRBV2,many,-,TGTGCCAGCAGTCAAACAGGGAGAGATAGCAATCAGCCCCAGCATTTT,CASSQTGRDSNQPQHF
TRBJ2-7,TRBV10-2,few,-,TGCGCCAGCAGTGAGTCACCACAGGGACCCTACGAGCAGTACTTC,CASSESPQGPYEQYF
TRBJ1-6,TRBV28,-,TRBD1,TGTGCCAGCAGGGACGGGACAGCCAATTCACCCCTCCACTTT,CASRDGTANSPLHF
TRBJ2-7,TRBV6-5,-,TRBD2,TGTGCCAGCAGTTATCTAACTAGCGGGACTTACGAGCAGTACTTC,CASSYLTSGTYEQYF
TRBJ2-5,TRBV12-3/TRBV12-4,few,TRBD1,TGTGCCAGCAGACCCAAGGGGGCGACAGAGGTCCAAGAGACCCAGTACTTC,CASRPKGATEVQETQYF
TRBJ2-5,TRBV3-1,few,TRBD1,TGTGCCAGCAGCCTTTCCGGACAGGGGGCGGAGACCCAGTACTTC,CASSLSGQGAETQYF
TRBJ1-3,TRBV5-1,many,-,TGCGCCAGCAGCTTGCAGAGCCCTTACTCTGGAAACACCATATATTTT,CASSLQSPYSGNTIYF
TRBJ1-6,TRBV4-1,-,-,TGCGCCAGCAGCCAAGTCGGTTTGAATTCACCCCTCCACTTT,CASSQVGLNSPLHF
TRBJ1-1,TRBV2,few,-,TGTGCCAGCAGTGAAGCCTTCAGATTGAACACTGAAGCTTTCTTT,CASSEAFRLNTEAFF
TRBJ2-7,TRBV19,few,TRBD1,TGTGCCAGCCGCCCTCCGGGACAGGGGTACGAGCAGTACTTC,CASRPPGQGYEQYF
TRBJ2-1,TRBV20-1,many,-,TGCAGTGCTAGCTGGGCTGAGCAGTTCTTC,CSASWAEQFF
TRBJ1-1,TRBV28,-,TRBD1,TGTGCCAGCAGTTCATTTCGGACAGGGCACACTGAAGCTTTCTTT,CASSSFRTGHTEAFF
TRBJ2-5,TRBV27,-,-,TGTGCCAGCAATCAGGGCAGGCAGACCCAGTACTTC,CASNQGRQTQYF
TRBJ2-1,TRBV20-1,many,TRBD2,TGCAGTGCGCTCCTAGCGGGGCTATTCAATGAGCAGTTCTTC,CSALLAGLFNEQFF
TRBJ1-1,TRBV29-1,many,-,TGCAGCGTTTTGCGGGGCGGGAACACTGAAGCTTTCTTT,CSVLRGGNTEAFF
TRBJ2-5,TRBV20-1,many,TRBD2,TGCAGTGCTAGAGGAAGACTAGCGGGGGTAGAGACCCAGTACTTC,CSARGRLAGVETQYF
TRBJ2-3,TRBV19,many,-,TGTGCCAGTAGTCCCGGACAGAGCACAGATACGCAGTATTTT,CASSPGQSTDTQYF
TRBJ2-5,TRBV28,many,TRBD2,TGTGCCAGCCCCGGGGGGGGGCGCTTGGAGACCCAGTACTTC,CASPGGGRLETQYF
TRBJ2-7,TRBV20-1,few,TRBD2,TGCAGTGCTCTAACTAGCGGGAGTGCGTACGAGCAGTACTTC,CSALTSGSAYEQYF
TRBJ2-5,TRBV7-6,few,TRBD2,TGTGCCAGCACCACCTGGGGGGGGAAAGAGACCCAGTACTTC,CASTTWGGKETQYF
TRBJ2-7,TRBV4-1,many,-,TGCGCCAGCAGCCAAGACAGATACTACGAGCAGTACTTC,CASSQDRYYEQYF
TRBJ2-3,TRBV6-6,few,-,TGTGCCAGCAGTGAACAGGCGCGGGGTTACACAGATACGCAGTATTTT,CASSEQARGYTDTQYF
TRBJ1-6,TRBV7-2,-,-,TGTGCCAGCAGCTTAGTGGGGGGGAGCTCCTATAATTCACCCCTCCACTTT,CASSLVGGSSYNSPLHF
TRBJ1-2,TRBV29-1,-,-,TGCAGCGTTGACCCGGAGTCGGGGGTTCGTGGCTACACCTTC,CSVDPESGVRGYTF